This TCR beta chain was obtained from a study of shared clonotypes between healthy human individuals. Repertoires were generated with immunoSEQ multiplex PCR, while TCRdb's copy carries only in-frame clones and drops some. The sample consists of roughly 120,000 clones, around 66% of them appearing once. This clonotype was obtained from a woman in her 30s in good health. Sequencing was done on a sample of memory CD8+ T cells sorted from blood. The subset here: CD45RO+ cells pooled with CCR7-negative TemRA cells.

CDR3 protein: CASSLGGGRGSYNEQFF. The CDR3 coding sequence is TGTGCCAGCAGCTTAGGGGGCGGGAGAGGTTCCTACAATGAGCAGTTCTTC. The chain has TRBV13 and TRBJ2-1; 7 bases match TRBD2. Germline V CDR1 and CDR2: PRHDT, FYEKMQ (reference sequence). The trim removed 0 bases at V and 1 base at J, leaving 6 bases unmatched. CDR3 length equals 17 residues.